The entry that follows covers one TCR beta chain sequence. As originally analysed: How many nucleated cells were present was estimated from reference gene primer amplification. Profiled with immunoSEQ multiplex PCR; TCRdb holds only in-frame clones, not every one. The DNA was the basis for D and trimming; V, J and clone size are from that table. Among around 67,000 clones listed, roughly 86% were seen once. This sample was taken from a study of blood T cell repertoires in COVID-19. As for the study in general: The samples span acute and convalescent COVID-19 from the United States, Italy and Spain. Sample material is recorded as cDNA or gDNA derived from T cells, B-cell-depleted T cells, or PBMCs.

Germline V CDR1 and CDR2: SGHVS, FQNEAQ. Trimming left V 5 bases short and J 3 bases short, with 10 bases between. This CDR3 contains 14 residues. Specimen: peripheral blood. The chain recombines TRBV7-8 with TRBJ1-4; the D gene is possibly TRBD1 (5 bases). This receptor was obtained from a man in his 70s with acute or convalescent COVID-19. The CDR3 here is CASSAGGSNEKLFF. The CDR3 DNA reads as TGTGCCAGCAGCGCGGGGGGGTCTAATGAAAAACTGTTTTTT.